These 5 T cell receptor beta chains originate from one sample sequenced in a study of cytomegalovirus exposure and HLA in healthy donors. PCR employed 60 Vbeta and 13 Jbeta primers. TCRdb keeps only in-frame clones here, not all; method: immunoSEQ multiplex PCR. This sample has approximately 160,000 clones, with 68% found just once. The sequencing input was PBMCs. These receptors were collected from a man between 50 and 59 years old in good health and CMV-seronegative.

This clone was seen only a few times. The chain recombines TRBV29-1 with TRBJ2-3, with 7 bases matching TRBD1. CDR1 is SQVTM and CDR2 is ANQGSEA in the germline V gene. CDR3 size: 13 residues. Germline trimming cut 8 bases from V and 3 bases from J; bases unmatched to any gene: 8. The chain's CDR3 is CSSGTAGTDTQYF. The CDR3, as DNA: TGCAGCTCGGGGACAGCCGGGACAGATACGCAGTATTTT.

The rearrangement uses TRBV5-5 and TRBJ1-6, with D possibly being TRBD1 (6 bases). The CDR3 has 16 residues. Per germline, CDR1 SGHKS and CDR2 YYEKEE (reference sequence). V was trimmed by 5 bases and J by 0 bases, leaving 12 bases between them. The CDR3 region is CASRARQASYNSPLHF. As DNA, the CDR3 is TGTGCCAGCAGGGCTAGACAGGCCTCCTATAATTCACCCCTCCACTTT.

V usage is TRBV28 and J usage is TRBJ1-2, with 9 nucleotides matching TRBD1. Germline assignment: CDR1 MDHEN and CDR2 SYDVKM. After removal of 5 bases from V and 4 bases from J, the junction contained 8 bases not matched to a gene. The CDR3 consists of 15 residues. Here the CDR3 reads CASSPAGTGIYGYTF. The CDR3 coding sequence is TGTGCCAGCAGTCCTGCCGGGACAGGGATCTATGGCTACACCTTC.

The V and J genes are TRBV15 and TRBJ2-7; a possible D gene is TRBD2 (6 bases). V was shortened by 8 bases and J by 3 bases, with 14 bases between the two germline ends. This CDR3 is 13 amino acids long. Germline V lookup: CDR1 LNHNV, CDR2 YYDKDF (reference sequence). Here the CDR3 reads CATGTRSFYEQYF. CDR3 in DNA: TGTGCCACCGGGACTCGCTCATTCTACGAGCAGTACTTC.

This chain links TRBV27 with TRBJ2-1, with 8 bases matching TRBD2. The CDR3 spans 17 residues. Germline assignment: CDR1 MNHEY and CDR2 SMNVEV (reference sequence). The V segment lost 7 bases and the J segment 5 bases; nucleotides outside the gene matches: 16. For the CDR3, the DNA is TGTGCCAGCACACAAGTACGGACGGGGGGGCCCGACAATGAGCAGTTCTTC. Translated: CASTQVRTGGPDNEQFF.